The sequence of this T cell receptor (beta chain) was determined in a study of T cell repertoires in cytomegalovirus infection. Study information: Indicated by public TCR beta signatures were CMV infection and matching HLA type. Notes on the study in general: Pooled public TCR beta family frequency picked out CMV carriers with the relevant HLA. What dominated the ex vivo response were HLA-C-restricted CMV-specific TCR beta clonotypes.

TCRdb fed the reads into MiXCR, producing one record per CDR3 protein. The data contain roughly 180,000 distinct CDR3 sequences, about 15% of them seen just once; the ten biggest clones take up about 23%. Trimming cost V 3 bases and J 6 bases; bases outside gene matches: 1. Germline V CDR1 and CDR2: SEHNR, FQNEAQ (reference sequence). The CDR3 length is 13 residues. This clonotype has a handful of counts. Its antigen is not known. Sequencing input: CD8+ T cells from PBMCs. V and J are TRBV7-9 and TRBJ1-2, with 10 bases matching TRBD1. The receptor was isolated from a human donor in good health (CMV status not recorded). Some clones in this sample may be carry-over from other donors' samples. CDR3 sequence reads: CASSLGTGDGYTF. The CDR3, as DNA: TGTGCCAGCAGCTTGGGGACAGGGGATGGCTACACCTTC.